These 20 T cell receptor beta chains came from one sample sequenced in a study of cytomegalovirus exposure and HLA in healthy donors. TCRdb's copy holds only in-frame clones and misses some; the assay was immunoSEQ multiplex PCR. The sample shows a few hundred thousand clones, around 91% of them seen only once. The sample was PBMCs. The receptors stem from a woman between 18 and 30 years old in good health and CMV-seronegative.

V is TRBV9 and J is TRBJ1-6; D may be TRBD1 (5 bases). The CDR3 runs 17 residues. The germline gives CDR1 SGDLS, CDR2 YYNGEE. V was trimmed by 3 bases and J by 2 bases, leaving 15 bases between them. The CDR3 DNA sequence: TGTGCCAGCAGCGACACGGGGGGGAAAGCCTATAATTCACCCCTCCACTTT. Its translation: CASSDTGGKAYNSPLHF.

The chain is built from TRBV2 and TRBJ2-2, with 8 bases that match TRBD1. CDR1 and CDR2 (germline): SNHLY, FYNNEI. This CDR3 has 13 residues. The ends lost 7 bases at V and 7 bases at J; junction bases unmatched: 5. CDR3 loop: CASKKTGGGELFF. Written as DNA, the CDR3 is TGTGCCAGCAAGAAAACAGGGGGCGGGGAGCTGTTTTTT.

This clone was counted a single time. J is TRBJ1-6 and V is TRBV28; 7 bases map to TRBD1. Germline V gene data show CDR1 as MDHEN and CDR2 as SYDVKM. V dropped 3 bases and J dropped 9; count of bases not matched to a gene: 8. This CDR3 comprises 15 residues. This chain's CDR3 is CASSFVSGGSSPLHF. CDR3 bases: TGTGCCAGCAGTTTTGTCTCAGGGGGGTCTTCACCCCTCCACTTT.

This sequence joins TRBV7-3 and TRBJ1-5, with D unresolved. The V end lost 5 bases, the J end lost 6 bases, and 11 bases lay between the germline ends. The CDR3 extends over 13 amino acids. Germline V gene data show CDR1 as SGHTA and CDR2 as FQGTGA. The CDR3 sequence is CASSLFEGQPQHF. CDR3 DNA sequence: TGTGCCAGCAGCCTATTCGAGGGTCAGCCCCAGCATTTT.

The chain combines TRBV2 with TRBJ2-2; 8 bases agree with TRBD1. V was pared by 6 bases and J by 2 bases, with 11 bases of the junction left unmatched. The CDR3 is made up of 17 amino acids. Germline CDR1 SNHLY, CDR2 FYNNEI. The CDR3 reads CASSVAGGLINTGELFF. CDR3 nucleotides: TGTGCCAGCAGCGTTGCAGGGGGCTTAATCAACACCGGGGAGCTGTTTTTT.

For this clone: Mismatch with germline at one junction end may stem from a read error. This chain joins TRBV30 and TRBJ2-2; tentative D call: TRBD2 (5 bases). Germline CDR1 and CDR2: GTSNPN and SVGIG (reference sequence). The CDR3 length is 10 residues. CDR3 region: CAWTHRGAVF. In nucleotides, the CDR3 is TGTGCCTGGACACACCGGGGAGCTGTTTTT.

V is TRBV29-1 and J is TRBJ2-4, with a possible D match to TRBD1 (5 bases). Trimming stripped 5 bases from V and 0 bases from J, with 11 bases between. The germline V gene encodes CDR1 SQVTM and CDR2 ANQGSEA. The CDR3 loop spans 14 amino acids. As DNA, the CDR3 is TGCAGCGTTACAGGCCGACTAGCCAAAAACATTCAGTACTTC. Its protein is CSVTGRLAKNIQYF.

As for this clone: A junction boundary mismatches the germline segment, possibly from a read error. The J gene is TRBJ1-3, the V gene TRBV6-6; D may be TRBD1 (6 bases). The CDR3 consists of 15 residues. Per germline, CDR1 MNHNY and CDR2 SVGAGI (reference sequence). The CDR3 bases are TGTGCCAGCAGTTACTCAATGGGCAGGGGAACCACCATATATTTT. Residues: CASSYSMGRGTTIYF.

This chain links TRBV7-2 with TRBJ1-4, with D hard to call. The germline V gene encodes CDR1 SGHTA and CDR2 FQGNSA. The CDR3 consists of 16 residues. Trimming shortened V by 2 bases and J by 4 bases, and 14 bases separated the two germline ends. The CDR3 loop reads CASSLFRRGVNEKLFF. As DNA, the CDR3 is TGTGCCAGCAGCTTATTTAGGCGGGGAGTTAATGAAAAACTGTTTTTT.

The chain couples TRBV18 to TRBJ2-7; 7 positions agree with TRBD1. CDR3 length: 14 residues. CDR1 and CDR2 (germline): KGHSH, LQKENI. Unmatched junction bases numbered 2, after V lost 0 bases and J lost 3 bases. The chain's CDR3 is CASSPPGQNYEQYF. CDR3 coding DNA: TGTGCCAGCTCACCACCGGGACAGAACTACGAGCAGTACTTC.

The gene calls are TRBV5-6 and TRBJ2-3, with 9 bases that match TRBD1. After removal of 4 bases from V and 6 bases from J, the junction contained 6 bases not matched to a gene. The CDR3 consists of 14 residues. Germline loops: CDR1 SGHDT, CDR2 YYEEEE. CDR3 nucleotide sequence: TGTGCCAGCAGCCAGAGACAGGGGGGGGATACGCAGTATTTT. Translating gives CASSQRQGGDTQYF.

The rearrangement joins TRBV25-1 to TRBJ1-1; D perhaps matches TRBD1 (5 bases). Trimming removed 3 bases at V and 2 bases at J, with 19 bases between. The V gene's germline CDR1 is MGHDK and CDR2 SYGVNS. The CDR3 consists of 17 residues. This CDR3 reads CASSDPPFYRGNTEAFF. The CDR3 nucleotides are TGTGCCAGCAGTGATCCCCCCTTTTATAGGGGAAACACTGAAGCTTTCTTT.

The rearrangement joins TRBV9 to TRBJ1-1; D gene ambiguous. The CDR3 has 15 amino acids. The germline gives CDR1 SGDLS, CDR2 YYNGEE. Trimming removed 0 bases at V and 5 bases at J, with 14 bases between. The CDR3 loop is CASSVEVGGWTEAFF. DNA for the CDR3: TGTGCCAGCAGCGTAGAGGTTGGAGGCTGGACTGAAGCTTTCTTT.

The CDR3 spells CASSLGTGYNQETQYF. The CDR3 DNA follows: TGCGCCAGCAGCTTGGGGACAGGGTATAATCAAGAGACCCAGTACTTC. The genes are TRBV5-1 and TRBJ2-5; TRBD1 aligns across 8 bases. This CDR3 has 16 residues. Germline CDR1 is SGHRS and CDR2 is YFSETQ. Losses at the gene ends were 0 bases for V and 2 bases for J; bases not matched to a gene: 6.

The chain links TRBV25-1 to TRBJ2-7; D is perhaps TRBD1 (5 bases). Germline V gene lookup returns CDR1 MGHDK and CDR2 SYGVNS. This CDR3 has 11 residues. Trimming stripped 4 bases from V and 4 bases from J, with 5 bases between. The CDR3 region has the DNA TGTGCCAGCAGTGGGACATACGAGCAGTACTTC. Protein sequence: CASSGTYEQYF.

V is TRBV19 and J is TRBJ2-1; D gene ambiguous. The germline CDR1 and CDR2 sequences are LNHDA and SQIVND (reference sequence). V lost 3 bases, J lost 10 bases, and 7 bases lay in between. The CDR3 extends over 11 amino acids. CDR3 sequence: CASSIALEQFF. CDR3 sequence (DNA): TGTGCCAGTAGTATCGCACTGGAGCAGTTCTTC.

This clone was counted a single time. The V and J genes are TRBV7-3 and TRBJ2-3; TRBD2 matches 8 bases. The CDR3 length is 17 residues. Unmatched junction bases numbered 6, after V lost 0 bases and J lost 1 base. The germline CDR1 and CDR2 sequences are SGHTA and FQGTGA. The CDR3 loop reads CASSLTLRGAGTDTQYF. CDR3 bases: TGTGCCAGCAGCTTAACCCTGCGGGGGGCCGGCACAGATACGCAGTATTTT.

The J gene is TRBJ1-1, the V gene TRBV7-2; perhaps TRBD1 as D (6 bases). CDR1 and CDR2 (germline): SGHTA, FQGNSA. Trimming removed 2 bases from V and 1 base from J, with 14 bases in between. This CDR3 contains 16 residues. CDR3 DNA sequence: TGTGCCAGCAGCTTATTTTTGGGGGGGCCGAACACTGAAGCTTTCTTT. It translates to CASSLFLGGPNTEAFF.

The DNA of the CDR3 is TGTGCCAGCAGCCCTACCGGGACACCGAACACTGAAGCTTTCTTT. Translating gives CASSPTGTPNTEAFF. The chain employs TRBV7-9 and TRBJ1-1, with a possible D match to TRBD1 (6 bases). From germline, CDR1 is SEHNR and CDR2 FQNEAQ (reference sequence). Between the trimmed V and J ends, which lost 5 bases and 1 base, there was a span of 14 bases. CDR3 length: 15 amino acids.

The chain couples TRBV18 to TRBJ2-7, with D possibly matching TRBD2 (5 bases). Germline V gives CDR1 KGHSH, CDR2 LQKENI. V was cut by 6 bases and J by 7 bases, with 19 bases left in between. The CDR3 loop spans 14 amino acids. The CDR3 nucleotides are TGTGCCAGCTCCCCGGGGATTCCCCCGCTAGAGCAGTACGTC. Its protein product is CASSPGIPPLEQYV.